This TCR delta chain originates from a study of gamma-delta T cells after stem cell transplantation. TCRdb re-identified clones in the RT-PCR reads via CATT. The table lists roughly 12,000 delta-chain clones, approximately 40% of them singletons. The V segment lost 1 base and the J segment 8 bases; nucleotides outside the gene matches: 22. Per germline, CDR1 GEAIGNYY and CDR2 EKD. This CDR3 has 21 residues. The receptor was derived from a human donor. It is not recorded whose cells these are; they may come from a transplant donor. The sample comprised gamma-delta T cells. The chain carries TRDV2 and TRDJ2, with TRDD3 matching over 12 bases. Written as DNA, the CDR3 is TGTGCCTGTGACACGGTTCCTGGGGGATACGCCGCGGGACCTTCGACCGCACAACTCTTCTTT. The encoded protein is CACDTVPGGYAAGPSTAQLFF.